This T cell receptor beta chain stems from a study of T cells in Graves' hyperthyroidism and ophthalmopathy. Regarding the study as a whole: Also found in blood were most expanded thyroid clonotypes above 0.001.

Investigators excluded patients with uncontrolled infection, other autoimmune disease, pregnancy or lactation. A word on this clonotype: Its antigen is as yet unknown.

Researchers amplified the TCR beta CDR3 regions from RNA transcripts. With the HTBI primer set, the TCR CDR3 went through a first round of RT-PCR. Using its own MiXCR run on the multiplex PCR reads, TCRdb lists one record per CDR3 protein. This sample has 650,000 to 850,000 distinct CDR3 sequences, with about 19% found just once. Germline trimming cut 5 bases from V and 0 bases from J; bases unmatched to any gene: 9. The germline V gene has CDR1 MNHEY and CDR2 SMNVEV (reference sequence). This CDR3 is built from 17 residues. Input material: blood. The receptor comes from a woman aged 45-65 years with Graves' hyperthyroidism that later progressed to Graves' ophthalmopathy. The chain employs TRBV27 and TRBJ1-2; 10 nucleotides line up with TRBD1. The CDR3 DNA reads TGTGCCAGCAGTCCTCTGACAGGGGGCTGGTCTAACTATGGCTACACCTTC. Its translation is CASSPLTGGWSNYGYTF.